This T cell receptor beta chain was documented in a study of blood T cell repertoires in COVID-19. On the study more broadly: Nucleic acid was either cDNA or gDNA, and it came from T cells, B-cell-depleted T cells, or PBMCs.

The CDR3 consists of 11 residues. V gave up 8 bases and J gave up 6 bases, with 8 bases separating them. The germline V gene encodes CDR1 MNHEY and CDR2 SVGAGI. TCRdb's copy holds only in-frame clones and misses some; the assay was immunoSEQ multiplex PCR. The top ten hold over 1.5% of the sample, which has tens of thousands of clones, 89% seen once. The sequence was obtained from a man aged 55 to 70 with acute or convalescent COVID-19. The sequencing sample was made of peripheral blood. The chain joins TRBV6-5 to TRBJ1-5, with D unclear. This CDR3 reads CASQNGQPQHF. The CDR3 DNA follows: TGTGCCAGCCAAAACGGTCAGCCCCAGCATTTT.